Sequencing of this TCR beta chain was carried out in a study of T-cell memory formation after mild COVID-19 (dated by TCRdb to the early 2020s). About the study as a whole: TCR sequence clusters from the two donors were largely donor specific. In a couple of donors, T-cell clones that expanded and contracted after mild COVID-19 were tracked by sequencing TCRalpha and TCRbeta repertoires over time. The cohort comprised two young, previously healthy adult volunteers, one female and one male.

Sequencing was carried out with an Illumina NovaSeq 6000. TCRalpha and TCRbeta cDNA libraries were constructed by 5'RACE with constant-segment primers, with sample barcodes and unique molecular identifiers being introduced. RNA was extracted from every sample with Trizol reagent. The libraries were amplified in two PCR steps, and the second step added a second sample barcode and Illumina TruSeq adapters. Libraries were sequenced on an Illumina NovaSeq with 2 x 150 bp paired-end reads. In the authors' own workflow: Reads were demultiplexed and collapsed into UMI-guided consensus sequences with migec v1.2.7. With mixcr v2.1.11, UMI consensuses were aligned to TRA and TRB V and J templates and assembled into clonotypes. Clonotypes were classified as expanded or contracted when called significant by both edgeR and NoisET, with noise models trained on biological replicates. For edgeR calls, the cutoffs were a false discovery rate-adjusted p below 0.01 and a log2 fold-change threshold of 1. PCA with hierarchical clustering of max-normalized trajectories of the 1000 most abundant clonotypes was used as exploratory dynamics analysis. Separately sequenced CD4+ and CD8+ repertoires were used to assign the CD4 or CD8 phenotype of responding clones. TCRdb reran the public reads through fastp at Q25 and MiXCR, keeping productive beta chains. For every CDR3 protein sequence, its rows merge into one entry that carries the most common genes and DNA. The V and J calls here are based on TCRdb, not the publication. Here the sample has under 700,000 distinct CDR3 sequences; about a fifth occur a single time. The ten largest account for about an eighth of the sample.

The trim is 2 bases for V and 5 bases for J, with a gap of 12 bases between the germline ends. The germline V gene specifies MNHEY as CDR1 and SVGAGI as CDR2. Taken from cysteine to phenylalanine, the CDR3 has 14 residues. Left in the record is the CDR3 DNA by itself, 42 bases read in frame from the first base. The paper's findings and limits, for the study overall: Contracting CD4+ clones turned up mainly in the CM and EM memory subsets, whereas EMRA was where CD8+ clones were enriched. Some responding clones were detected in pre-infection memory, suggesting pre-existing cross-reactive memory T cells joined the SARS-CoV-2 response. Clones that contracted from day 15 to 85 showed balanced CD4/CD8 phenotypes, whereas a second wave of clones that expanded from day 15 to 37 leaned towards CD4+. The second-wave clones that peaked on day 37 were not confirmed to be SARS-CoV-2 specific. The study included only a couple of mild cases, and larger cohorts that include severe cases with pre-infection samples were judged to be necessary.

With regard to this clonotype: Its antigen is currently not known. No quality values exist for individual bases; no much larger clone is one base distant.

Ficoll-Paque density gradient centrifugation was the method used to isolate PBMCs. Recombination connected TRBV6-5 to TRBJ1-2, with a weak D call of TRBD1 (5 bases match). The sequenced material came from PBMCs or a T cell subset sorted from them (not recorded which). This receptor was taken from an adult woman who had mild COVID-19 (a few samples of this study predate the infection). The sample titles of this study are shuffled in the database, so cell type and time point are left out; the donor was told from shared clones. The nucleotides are TGTGCCAGCAGTTACGGCAGGGCGGAGTATGGCTACACCTTC. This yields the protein CASSYGRAEYGYTF.